Listed here are 10 T cell receptor beta chains from one sample, sequenced in a study of T cell clusters in autoimmune cytopenias. Multiplex touch-down PCR amplified TRB using TRB-A and TRB-B pools in one tube. TCRdb derives one entry per CDR3 protein from the multiplex PCR reads, leaving out DNA. The sample table includes 4,500 or so distinct CDR3 sequences. Each sample's input was 250 ng genomic DNA, some 40,000 genome equivalents. The sequenced sample consisted of peripheral blood. These receptors all stem from a human donor with an autoimmune cytopenia or autoimmune hepatitis (not recorded which).

This clonotype is called medium-sized (0.01 to 0.1%) based on its frequency. The chain uses TRBV6-1 and TRBJ1-2; no DNA is available, so the TRBD1 call from TCRdb remains unchecked. The CDR3 sequence is 18 residues long. The germline gives CDR1 MNHNS, CDR2 SASEGT. The CDR3 loop is CASTATGAGGSLLGGYTF.

This clonotype ranks as medium-sized in terms of frequency. The gene calls are TRBV30 and TRBJ2-1; TCRdb outputs TRBD1, but without DNA this stays unchecked. Germline lookup yields CDR1 GTSNPN and CDR2 SVGIG (reference sequence). The CDR3 extends over 18 amino acids. This CDR3 reads CAWSFMDPGRMVYNEQFF.

This clonotype is called medium-sized based on its frequency. The V gene is TRBV6-5, the J gene TRBJ1-1; absent DNA, TCRdb's TRBD1 call cannot be checked. CDR3 size: 15 residues. Germline assignment: CDR1 MNHEY and CDR2 SVGAGI. CDR3 loop: CASSSGTAQNTEAFF.

Considering frequency, this clonotype is medium-sized. This CDR3 reads CATSRGTGTSGNTIYF. The rearrangement uses TRBV15 and TRBJ1-3; without DNA, the TCRdb call of TRBD1 cannot be checked. The CDR3 is 16 amino acids. The germline V gene has CDR1 LNHNV and CDR2 YYDKDF (reference sequence).

The V and J genes are TRBV5-4 and TRBJ2-5; the D call from TCRdb, TRBD2, cannot be confirmed without DNA. The germline V gene has CDR1 SGHNT and CDR2 YYREEE (reference sequence). CDR3 length: 15 amino acids. Here the CDR3 reads CASSLVLAGSETQYF.

By frequency, this clonotype registers medium-sized. This chain uses TRBV6-6 with TRBJ1-5; TCRdb names TRBD1, which stays unverified in the absence of DNA. The CDR3 extends over 13 amino acids. The V gene's germline CDR1 is MNHNY and CDR2 SVGAGI (reference sequence). The CDR3: CASRQQGNQPQHF.

This clonotype ranks as medium-sized in terms of frequency. This chain links TRBV11-1 with TRBJ2-1; TCRdb reports TRBD1, a call that lacks DNA to check it against. CDR1 is SGHAT and CDR2 is FQDESV in the germline V gene (reference sequence). The CDR3 consists of 14 residues. The CDR3 protein is CASTGDSTYNEQFF.

This clonotype is called medium-sized (0.01 to 0.1%) based on its frequency. The chain links TRBV6-1 to TRBJ2-3; the D call of TRBD2 rests on TCRdb alone, since no DNA is present to check it. Germline CDR1 is MNHNS and CDR2 is SASEGT. The CDR3 extends over 14 amino acids. CDR3 amino acids: CASIGVAALDTQYF.

This clonotype shows up as medium-sized (0.01 to 0.1%) by frequency. This sequence joins TRBV6-5 and TRBJ2-1; TCRdb reports TRBD1, a call that lacks DNA to check it against. The CDR3 runs to 17 residues. Per germline, CDR1 MNHEY and CDR2 SVGAGI. The CDR3 protein is CASSPLPLDLTGNEQFF.

This clonotype registers medium-sized (0.01 to 0.1%) by frequency. V and J are TRBV5-6 and TRBJ2-1; TCRdb names TRBD1, which stays unverified in the absence of DNA. Germline CDR1 and CDR2: SGHDT and YYEEEE. This CDR3 has 16 residues. CDR3 in amino acids: CASSLLRQGARNEQFF.